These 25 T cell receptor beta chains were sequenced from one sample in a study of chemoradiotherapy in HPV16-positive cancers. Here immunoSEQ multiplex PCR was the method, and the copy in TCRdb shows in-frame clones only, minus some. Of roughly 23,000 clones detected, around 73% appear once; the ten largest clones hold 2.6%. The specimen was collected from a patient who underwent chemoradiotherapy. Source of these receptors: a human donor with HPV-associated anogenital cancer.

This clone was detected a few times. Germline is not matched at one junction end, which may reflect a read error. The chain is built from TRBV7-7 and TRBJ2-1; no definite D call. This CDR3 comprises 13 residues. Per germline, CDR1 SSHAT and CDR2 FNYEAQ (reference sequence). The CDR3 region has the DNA TGTGCTAGCAGCTTGGTCGCGGCGAATGAGCAGTTCTTC. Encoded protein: CASSLVAANEQFF.

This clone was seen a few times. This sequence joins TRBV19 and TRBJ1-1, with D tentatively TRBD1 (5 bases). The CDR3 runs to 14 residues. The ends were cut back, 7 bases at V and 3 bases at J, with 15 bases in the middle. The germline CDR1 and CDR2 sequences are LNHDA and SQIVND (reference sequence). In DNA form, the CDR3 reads TGTGCCAGTACCGCTTTTGGGGGTGACACTGAAGCTTTCTTT. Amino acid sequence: CASTAFGGDTEAFF.

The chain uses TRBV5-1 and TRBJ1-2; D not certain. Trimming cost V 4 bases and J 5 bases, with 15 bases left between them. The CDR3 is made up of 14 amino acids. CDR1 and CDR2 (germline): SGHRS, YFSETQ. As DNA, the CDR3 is TGCGCCAGCAGCCGGGATGGACCGAATTATGGCTACACCTTC. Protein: CASSRDGPNYGYTF.

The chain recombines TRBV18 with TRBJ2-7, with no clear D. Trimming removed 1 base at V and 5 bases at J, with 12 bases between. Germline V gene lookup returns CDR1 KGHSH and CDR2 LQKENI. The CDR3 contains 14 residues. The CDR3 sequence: CASSPRKGRDEQYF. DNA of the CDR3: TGTGCCAGCTCACCACGAAAGGGTCGGGACGAGCAGTACTTC. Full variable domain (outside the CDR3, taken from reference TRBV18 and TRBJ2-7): NAGVMQNPRHLVRRRGQEARLRCSPMKGHSHVYWYRQLPEEGLKFMVYLQKENIIDESGMPKERFSAEFPKEGPSILRIQQVVRGDSAAYFCASSPRKGRDEQYFGPGTRLTVT.

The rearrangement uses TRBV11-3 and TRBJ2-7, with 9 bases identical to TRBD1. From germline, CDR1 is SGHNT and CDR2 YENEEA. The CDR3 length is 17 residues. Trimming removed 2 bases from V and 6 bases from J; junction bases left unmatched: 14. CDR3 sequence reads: CASSLYAPATGGGEQYF. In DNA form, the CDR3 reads TGTGCCAGCAGCTTATATGCCCCCGCGACAGGGGGGGGCGAGCAGTACTTC.

Here the CDR3 reads CASSSGPYNSPLHF. CDR3 DNA sequence: TGTGCCAGCTCCTCAGGCCCCTATAATTCACCCCTCCACTTT. J is TRBJ1-6 and V is TRBV6-1; D is uncertain. Germline CDR1 is MNHNS and CDR2 is SASEGT. The CDR3 is 14 residues long. Trimming took 8 bases from V and 2 from J, leaving 10 bases between them.

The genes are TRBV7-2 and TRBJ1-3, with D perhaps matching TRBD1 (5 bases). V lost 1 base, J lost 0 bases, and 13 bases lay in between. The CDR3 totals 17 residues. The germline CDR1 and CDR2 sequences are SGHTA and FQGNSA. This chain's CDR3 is CASSLGGDFYSGNTIYF. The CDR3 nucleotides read TGTGCCAGCAGCTTAGGGGGGGACTTCTACTCTGGAAACACCATATATTTT.

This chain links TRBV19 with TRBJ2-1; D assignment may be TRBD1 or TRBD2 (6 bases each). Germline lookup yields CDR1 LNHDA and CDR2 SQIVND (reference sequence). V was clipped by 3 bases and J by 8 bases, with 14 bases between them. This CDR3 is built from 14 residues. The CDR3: CASSITGGRHEQFF. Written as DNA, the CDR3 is TGTGCCAGTAGTATTACCGGGGGCCGCCATGAGCAGTTCTTC.

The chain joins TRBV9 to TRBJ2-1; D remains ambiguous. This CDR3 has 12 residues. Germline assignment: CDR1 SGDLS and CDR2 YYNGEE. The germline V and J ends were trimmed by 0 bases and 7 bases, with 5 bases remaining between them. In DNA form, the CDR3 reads TGTGCCAGCAGCGTAGATTGGAATGAGCAGTTCTTC. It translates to CASSVDWNEQFF. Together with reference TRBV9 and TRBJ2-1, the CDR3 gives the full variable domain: DSGVTQTPKHLITATGQRVTLRCSPRSGDLSVYWYQQSLDQGLQFLIQYYNGEERAKGNILERFSAQQFPDLHSELNLSSLELGDSALYFCASSVDWNEQFFGPGTRLTVL.

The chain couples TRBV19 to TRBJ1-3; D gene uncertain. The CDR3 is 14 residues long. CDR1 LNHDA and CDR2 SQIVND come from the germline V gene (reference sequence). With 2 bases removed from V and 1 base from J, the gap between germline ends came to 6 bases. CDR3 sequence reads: CASSINRSGNTIYF. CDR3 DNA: TGTGCCAGTAGTATAAATCGGTCTGGAAACACCATATATTTT.

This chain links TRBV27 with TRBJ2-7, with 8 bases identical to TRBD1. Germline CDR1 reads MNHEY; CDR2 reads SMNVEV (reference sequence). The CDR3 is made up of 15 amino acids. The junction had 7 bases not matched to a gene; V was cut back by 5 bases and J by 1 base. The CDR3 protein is CASSVTGVASYEQYF. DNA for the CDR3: TGTGCCAGCAGTGTGACAGGGGTCGCGTCCTACGAGCAGTACTTC.

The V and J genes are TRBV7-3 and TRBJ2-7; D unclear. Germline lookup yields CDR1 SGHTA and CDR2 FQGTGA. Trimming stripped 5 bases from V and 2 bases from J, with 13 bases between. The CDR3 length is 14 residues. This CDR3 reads CASSPWTAAYEQYF. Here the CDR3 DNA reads TGTGCCAGCAGCCCCTGGACGGCCGCCTACGAGCAGTACTTC.

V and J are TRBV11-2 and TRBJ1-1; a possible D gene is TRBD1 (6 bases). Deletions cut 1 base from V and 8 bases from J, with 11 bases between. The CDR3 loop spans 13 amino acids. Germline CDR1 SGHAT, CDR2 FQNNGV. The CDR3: CASSLAGGWEAFF. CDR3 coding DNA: TGTGCCAGCAGCTTAGCGGGGGGCTGGGAAGCTTTCTTT.

Here the CDR3 reads CASSLGGLAGVEQYF. CDR3 nucleotides: TGTGCCAGCAGCTTAGGAGGACTAGCGGGAGTCGAGCAGTACTTC. This chain links TRBV7-9 with TRBJ2-7, with 13 bases identical to TRBD2. The CDR3 is 15 amino acids. From germline, CDR1 is SEHNR and CDR2 FQNEAQ (reference sequence). Losses at the gene ends were 1 base for V and 6 bases for J; bases not matched to a gene: 3.

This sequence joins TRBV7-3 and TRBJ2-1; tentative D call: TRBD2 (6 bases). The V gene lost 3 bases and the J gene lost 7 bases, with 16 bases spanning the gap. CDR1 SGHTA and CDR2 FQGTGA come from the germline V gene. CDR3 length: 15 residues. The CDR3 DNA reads TGTGCCAGCAGCTTTCGGGGAGGTGTGACAAATGAGCAGTTCTTC. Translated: CASSFRGGVTNEQFF.

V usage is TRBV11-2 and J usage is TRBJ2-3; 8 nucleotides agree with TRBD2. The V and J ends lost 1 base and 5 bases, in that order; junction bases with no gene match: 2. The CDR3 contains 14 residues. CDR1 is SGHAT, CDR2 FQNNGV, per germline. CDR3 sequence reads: CASSLVGGGDTQYF. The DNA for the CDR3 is TGTGCCAGCAGCTTAGTCGGGGGGGGAGATACGCAGTATTTT. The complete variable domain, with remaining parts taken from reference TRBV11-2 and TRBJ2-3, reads EAGVAQSPRYKIIEKRQSVAFWCNPISGHATLYWYQQILGQGPKLLIQFQNNGVVDDSQLPKDRFSAERLKGVDSTLKIQPAKLEDSAVYLCASSLVGGGDTQYFGPGTRLTVL.

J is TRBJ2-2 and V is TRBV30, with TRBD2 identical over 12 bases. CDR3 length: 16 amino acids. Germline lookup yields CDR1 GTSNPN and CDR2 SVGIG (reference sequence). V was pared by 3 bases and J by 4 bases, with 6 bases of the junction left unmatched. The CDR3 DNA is TGTGCCTGGAGCCTGACTAGCGGGAGCGGCACCGGGGAGCTGTTTTTT. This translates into CAWSLTSGSGTGELFF.

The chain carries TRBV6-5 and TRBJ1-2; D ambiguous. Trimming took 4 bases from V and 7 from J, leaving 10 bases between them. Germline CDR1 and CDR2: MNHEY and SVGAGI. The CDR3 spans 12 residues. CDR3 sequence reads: CASSSRFGGYTF. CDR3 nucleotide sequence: TGTGCCAGCAGTTCGCGATTTGGTGGCTACACCTTC.

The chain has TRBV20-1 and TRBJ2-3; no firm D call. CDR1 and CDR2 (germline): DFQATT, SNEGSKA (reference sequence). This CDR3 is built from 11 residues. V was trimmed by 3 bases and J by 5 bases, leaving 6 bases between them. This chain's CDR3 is CSARIRDTQYF. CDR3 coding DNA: TGCAGTGCTAGGATCAGAGATACGCAGTATTTT.

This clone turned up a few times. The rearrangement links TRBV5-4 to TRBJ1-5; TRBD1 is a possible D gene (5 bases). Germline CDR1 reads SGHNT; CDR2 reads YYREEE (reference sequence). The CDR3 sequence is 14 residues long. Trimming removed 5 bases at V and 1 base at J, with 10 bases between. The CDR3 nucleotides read TGTGCCAGCAGTTCTAAGGGGAGCAATCAGCCCCAGCATTTT. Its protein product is CASSSKGSNQPQHF. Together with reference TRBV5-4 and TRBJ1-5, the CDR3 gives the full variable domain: ETGVTQSPTHLIKTRGQQVTLRCSSQSGHNTVSWYQQALGQGPQFIFQYYREEENGRGNFPPRFSGLQFPNYSSELNVNALELDDSALYLCASSSKGSNQPQHFGDGTRLSIL.

The CDR3 reads CASSKRTSGREETQYF. CDR3 nucleotide sequence: TGTGCCAGCAGTAAAAGGACTAGCGGGAGGGAGGAGACCCAGTACTTC. The V gene is TRBV6-7, the J gene TRBJ2-5; 15 nucleotides match TRBD2. TRBV6-7 counts as an open reading frame of uncertain function. This CDR3 is 16 amino acids long. V dropped 5 bases and J dropped 5; count of bases not matched to a gene: 6.

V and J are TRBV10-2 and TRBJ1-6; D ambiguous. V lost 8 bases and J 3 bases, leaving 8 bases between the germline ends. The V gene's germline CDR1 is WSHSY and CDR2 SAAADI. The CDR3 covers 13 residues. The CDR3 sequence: CASLEGYNSPLHF. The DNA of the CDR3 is TGCGCCAGCCTTGAGGGCTATAATTCACCCCTCCACTTT.

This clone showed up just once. The CDR3 bases are TGTGCCAGCAGCTTAATCGGTAGCCAGCGGGGGCTGCCTGAGCAGTTCTTC. Amino acid sequence: CASSLIGSQRGLPEQFF. The chain is built from TRBV7-9 and TRBJ2-1, with 8 nucleotides matching TRBD2. The V segment lost 2 bases and the J segment 9 bases; nucleotides outside the gene matches: 15. Per germline, CDR1 SEHNR and CDR2 FQNEAQ (reference sequence). This CDR3 has 17 amino acids.

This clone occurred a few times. In DNA form, the CDR3 reads TGTGCCAGCAGTGCGGACCTTCAGCCCCAGCATTTT. Its translation is CASSADLQPQHF. The genes are TRBV2 and TRBJ1-5, with D unclear. V shed 4 bases and J shed 6 bases, with 7 bases lying between them. This CDR3 comprises 12 residues. Germline CDR1 is SNHLY and CDR2 is FYNNEI.

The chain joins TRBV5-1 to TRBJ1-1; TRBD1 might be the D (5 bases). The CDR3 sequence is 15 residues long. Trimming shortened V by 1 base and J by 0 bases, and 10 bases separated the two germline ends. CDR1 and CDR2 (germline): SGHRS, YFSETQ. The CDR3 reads CASSLNGAMNTEAFF. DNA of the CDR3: TGCGCCAGCAGCTTGAACGGGGCCATGAACACTGAAGCTTTCTTT.